The 27 T cell receptor beta chains presented below share a single source sample, sequenced in a study of T cells in women clearing cervical HPV infection. TCRdb's table, derived via immunoSEQ multiplex PCR, lists solely in-frame clones and lacks some. The sample spans under 30,000 clones; the ten largest clones claim 5% to 7%. Input material: blood buffy coat. The receptors derive from a woman between 18 and 75 years old with a cervical HPV16 infection that either progressed to CIN3+ or cleared (not recorded which).

Comments on this clone: The read ends 3 residues shy of where the CDR3 ends; the end is completed using the germline J gene. The rearrangement joins TRBV6-1 to TRBJ1-2; D is possibly TRBD1 (6 bases). The CDR3 is 14 residues long. Looked up from germline, CDR1 is MNHNS and CDR2 is SASEGT. CDR3 DNA, as far as it was read: TGTGCCAGCAGTGTAGGGGGAGATGCAGATACC. Encoded protein: CASSVGGDADT. The full-length CDR3 reads as CASSVGGDADTYTF.

Regarding this clone: The missing CDR3 end, 3 residues past where the read stops, is filled in from the germline J gene. This rearrangement joins TRBV9 to TRBJ1-4, with D perhaps TRBD1 (6 bases). CDR3 size: 15 residues. V was clipped by 4 bases and J by 5 bases, with 15 bases between them. Germline loops: CDR1 SGDLS, CDR2 YYNGEE. CDR3 in amino acids: CASSLQDRKNEKLFF. CDR3 DNA (partial): TGTGCCAGCAGCTTACAGGACAGAAAAAATGAAAAA.

As concerns this clone: The read finishes 3 residues shy of the CDR3 end, and the germline J gene is used to complete it. The chain is built from TRBV5-1 and TRBJ2-3, with D possibly matching TRBD2 (6 bases). CDR1 and CDR2 (germline): SGHRS, YFSETQ. The CDR3 is made up of 14 amino acids. CDR3 DNA (partial): TGCGCCAGCAGCTTTACGGGGGTAGGGGAGACG. It specifies CASSFTGVGET. The full CDR3 is CASSFTGVGETQYF.

Points on this clone: The read ends 3 residues before the CDR3 terminus; that terminus is restored from the germline J gene. This chain connects TRBV7-3 to TRBJ2-7; D is possibly TRBD2 (5 bases). V was pared by 0 bases and J by 0 bases, with 12 bases between. This CDR3 region has 16 residues. The V gene's germline CDR1 is SGHTA and CDR2 FQGTGA. CDR3 DNA, as far as it was read: TGTGCCAGCAGCTTAACAGGGTCGGCGGGCTCCTACGAG. Translating it yields CASSLTGSAGSYE. In full, the CDR3 reads CASSLTGSAGSYEQYF.

A word on this clone: The CDR3 goes on 3 residues after the read ends, and that part is filled in from the germline J gene. The V and J genes are TRBV7-9 and TRBJ1-2, with TRBD1 identical over 7 bases. This CDR3 comprises 13 residues. The germline V gene has CDR1 SEHNR and CDR2 FQNEAQ (reference sequence). V lost 6 bases and J lost 4; bases outside the gene matches: 5. CDR3 region: CASSPTGTYGYTF. CDR3 DNA (partial): TGTGCCAGCAGTCCGACAGGGACCTATGGC. The variable domain in full, with the rest retrieved from reference TRBV7-9 and TRBJ1-2, is DTGVSQNPRHKITKRGQNVTFRCDPISEHNRLYWYRQTLGQGPEFLTYFQNEAQLEKSRLLSDRFSAERPKGSFSTLEIQRTEQGDSAMYLCASSPTGTYGYTFGSGTRLTVV.

A word on this clone: The read ends 3 residues before the CDR3 terminus; that terminus is restored from the germline J gene. This chain connects TRBV5-6 to TRBJ2-7, with TRBD1 matching 11 bases. This CDR3 has 15 amino acids. CDR1 SGHDT and CDR2 YYEEEE come from the germline V gene. The J segment lost 3 bases and the V segment lost 4 bases, leaving 6 bases of the junction unmatched. The DNA read from the CDR3 is TGTGCCAGCAGCCCCGGACAGGGGGCGCTCTACGAG. It is translated as CASSPGQGALYE. The entire CDR3 is CASSPGQGALYEQYF.

Concerning this clone: The read falls 3 residues short of the CDR3 end, and the missing part is taken from the germline J gene. J is TRBJ2-3 and V is TRBV5-1; TRBD1 aligns across 9 bases. This CDR3 is built from 14 residues. V shed 3 bases and J 5 bases; nucleotides not matched to a gene: 4. CDR1 SGHRS and CDR2 YFSETQ come from the germline V gene. The CDR3 reads CASSYWTGVDTQYF. Partial CDR3 DNA: TGCGCCAGCAGCTATTGGACAGGGGTAGATACG. The full variable domain, its missing parts supplied by reference TRBV5-1 and TRBJ2-3, is KAGVTQTPRYLIKTRGQQVTLSCSPISGHRSVSWYQQTPGQGLQFLFEYFSETQRNKGNFPGRFSGRQFSNSRSEMNVSTLELGDSALYLCASSYWTGVDTQYFGPGTRLTVL.

CDR3 residues: CASSEGSQSLYGYTF. The part of the CDR3 DNA that was read is TGTGCCAGCAGTGAAGGTTCACAATCGCTTTATGGC. This sequence joins TRBV6-1 and TRBJ1-2; D is unclear. Sequencing ends 3 residues short of the CDR3 end; the germline J gene provides the rest. Germline V gene sequence: CDR1 MNHNS, CDR2 SASEGT. CDR3 length: 15 residues. Trimming pared 1 base from V and 5 bases from J, leaving 14 bases between.

Details on this clone: The CDR3 end falls 3 residues outside the read, so it is completed with the germline J gene. This chain joins TRBV19 and TRBJ1-2; D not certain. This CDR3 is built from 11 residues. CDR1 LNHDA and CDR2 SQIVND come from the germline V gene (reference sequence). CDR3 in amino acids: CASSIGVDYTF. The DNA read from the CDR3 is TGTGCCAGTAGTATAGGAGTAGAC.

The CDR3 sequence: CAWGGTGVRGKLFF. The DNA read from the CDR3 is TGTGCCTGGGGGGGAACAGGGGTGAGGGGAAAG. This chain links TRBV30 with TRBJ2-2; 7 positions match TRBD1. The read terminates 3 residues ahead of where the CDR3 ends, so the germline J gene completes it. Germline values: CDR1 GTSNPN, CDR2 SVGIG (reference sequence). CDR3 length equals 14 residues.

Comment on this clone: The read gets to within 3 residues of the CDR3 end, and the germline J gene fills in the rest. The chain recombines TRBV5-4 with TRBJ2-3; 8 nucleotides match TRBD2. Germline assignment: CDR1 SGHNT and CDR2 YYREEE (reference sequence). This CDR3 comprises 14 residues. V shed 5 bases, J shed 2 bases, and the junction held 4 bases outside the gene matches. CDR3 bases read: TGTGCCAGCAGTACTAGCGGATACACAGATACG. This gives the protein CASSTSGYTDT. The full-length CDR3 reads as CASSTSGYTDTQYF.

To note about this clone: The read halts 3 residues ahead of the CDR3 end, with the missing end drawn from the germline J gene. The V call is TRBV14, the J call TRBJ1-4; the D is unclear. The CDR3 sequence is 12 residues long. Germline V gene sequence: CDR1 SGHDN, CDR2 FVKESK. CDR3 DNA (partial): TGTGCCAGCAGCCGCGTTAATTCACCA. Translation: CASSRVNSP. The complete CDR3 reads CASSRVNSPLFF.

To note about this clone: The read comes to an end 3 residues before the CDR3 does, leaving the germline J gene to fill in the end. This chain connects TRBV5-1 to TRBJ1-5, with D hard to call. Germline assignment: CDR1 SGHRS and CDR2 YFSETQ. There are 13 residues in the CDR3. Trimming shortened V by 0 bases and J by 4 bases, and 5 bases separated the two germline ends. The CDR3 protein is CASSLAPNQPQHF. CDR3 DNA, as far as it was read: TGCGCCAGCAGCTTGGCCCCAAATCAGCCC.

Note on this clone: The read ends 3 residues early relative to the CDR3; the germline J gene fills the gap. This chain links TRBV18 with TRBJ1-2; no firm D call. Germline CDR1 reads KGHSH; CDR2 reads LQKENI. The CDR3 is made up of 16 amino acids. CDR3: CASSPVASGLSYDYTF. CDR3 DNA, as far as it was read: TGTGCCAGCTCACCGGTGGCTAGCGGACTCTCCTACGAC. Together with reference TRBV18 and TRBJ1-2, the CDR3 gives the full variable domain: NAGVMQNPRHLVRRRGQEARLRCSPMKGHSHVYWYRQLPEEGLKFMVYLQKENIIDESGMPKERFSAEFPKEGPSILRIQQVVRGDSAAYFCASSPVASGLSYDYTFGSGTRLTVV.

In regard to this clone: With the read ending 3 residues before the CDR3 end, the germline J gene is used to fill in that end. The V call is TRBV19, the J call TRBJ1-2, with a tentative D call TRBD1 (5 bases). This CDR3 has 16 amino acids. Per germline, CDR1 LNHDA and CDR2 SQIVND (reference sequence). The CDR3 DNA, read in part, is TGTGCCAGTAGTTCACGGACTAGCGGGGCATCCTACGAC. As protein: CASSSRTSGASYD. From start to end, the CDR3 is CASSSRTSGASYDYTF.

Concerning this clone itself: The read is 3 residues too short to cover the CDR3 end, so that end is filled in from the germline J gene. The chain employs TRBV7-9 and TRBJ2-2, with 7 bases fitting TRBD2. Per the germline V gene, CDR1 is SEHNR and CDR2 is FQNEAQ (reference sequence). After removal of 5 bases from V and 6 bases from J, the junction contained 6 bases not matched to a gene. This CDR3 is 14 amino acids long. This CDR3 is CASSQLARAGELFF. Partial CDR3 DNA: TGTGCCAGCAGCCAACTAGCGCGGGCCGGGGAG. Using reference TRBV7-9 and TRBJ2-2 for the parts outside the CDR3, the full variable domain is DTGVSQNPRHKITKRGQNVTFRCDPISEHNRLYWYRQTLGQGPEFLTYFQNEAQLEKSRLLSDRFSAERPKGSFSTLEIQRTEQGDSAMYLCASSQLARAGELFFGEGSRLTVL.

In regard to this clone: The CDR3 end lies 3 residues beyond the end of the read and is filled in from the germline J gene. The chain is built from TRBV2 and TRBJ1-1; no clear D. The V gene lost 6 bases and the J gene lost 6 bases, with 11 bases spanning the gap. The CDR3 spans 12 residues. Germline lookup yields CDR1 SNHLY and CDR2 FYNNEI. CDR3 bases read: TGTGCCAGCAGCCCGTCCCGTCCTGAA. Translation: CASSPSRPE. The complete CDR3 sequence is CASSPSRPEAFF.

As concerns this clone: The read is 3 residues too short to cover the CDR3 end, so that end is filled in from the germline J gene. The chain uses TRBV9 and TRBJ2-7; 10 bases match TRBD1. V lost 4 bases and J lost 3; bases outside the gene matches: 10. The CDR3 loop spans 16 amino acids. CDR1 is SGDLS, CDR2 YYNGEE, per germline. This chain's CDR3 is CASSTHFRTGGYEQYF. The part of the CDR3 DNA that was read is TGTGCCAGCAGCACCCACTTCCGGACAGGGGGCTACGAG.

Comment on this clone: With the read ending 3 residues before the CDR3 end, the germline J gene is used to fill in that end. The genes are TRBV6-2 or TRBV6-3 and TRBJ2-4; D is uncertain. The CDR3 has 13 amino acids. CDR1 MNHEY and CDR2 SVGEGT come from the germline V gene. Incomplete CDR3 DNA: TGTGCCAGCGACGGCAGCTCTAACTATGGT. It translates to CASDGSSNYG. The complete CDR3 reads CASDGSSNYGQYF.

On this clone itself: The missing CDR3 end, 3 residues past where the read stops, is filled in from the germline J gene. V gene TRBV5-1 combines with J gene TRBJ2-1; a weak D match, TRBD1 (5 bases). The CDR3 covers 19 residues. Looked up from germline, CDR1 is SGHRS and CDR2 is YFSETQ. The V end was cut by 4 bases, the J end by 0 bases, with 23 bases between. The covered CDR3 bases are TGCGCCAGCAGCCCAGGGCCTAAGATTGGCGCCTACTCCTACAATGAG. Translating it yields CASSPGPKIGAYSYNE. The whole CDR3 reads CASSPGPKIGAYSYNEQFF.

Points on this clone: The DNA ends 3 residues before the CDR3 does, and the rest of the CDR3 is filled in from the germline J gene. The chain has TRBV6-1 and TRBJ1-1; 7 nucleotides align to TRBD1. This CDR3 region has 15 residues. Germline V gives CDR1 MNHNS, CDR2 SASEGT. V lost 1 base and J lost 7; bases outside the gene matches: 9. The sequenced part of the CDR3 DNA is TGTGCCAGCAGTGAAGTATGGCTCGGACAGGTTGAA. Translated, it gives CASSEVWLGQVE. The whole CDR3 region reads CASSEVWLGQVEAFF.

Remarks on this clone: The read stops 3 residues short of the end of the CDR3; the missing end is completed from the germline J gene. This rearrangement joins TRBV30 to TRBJ2-3, with TRBD2 matching 14 bases. The CDR3 is 22 amino acids. CDR1 and CDR2 from the germline V gene are GTSNPN and SVGIG (reference sequence). V gave up 2 bases and J gave up 2 bases; unmatched junction bases: 21. CDR3 DNA, as far as it was read: TGTGCCTGGAGTCCCCGCCTAAGAGGACTAGCGGGAGGACCAACCTTCACAGATACG. Residues: CAWSPRLRGLAGGPTFTDT. The whole CDR3 protein is CAWSPRLRGLAGGPTFTDTQYF.

CDR3 in amino acids: CASSIGDSAGQYF. Incomplete CDR3 DNA: TGTGCCAGTAGTATAGGGGACAGCGCCGGT. The chain couples TRBV19 to TRBJ2-4; TRBD1 matches 7 bases. Read sequence stops 3 residues before the CDR3 end, and the germline J gene provides the missing end. CDR3 length: 13 amino acids. Germline loops: CDR1 LNHDA, CDR2 SQIVND (reference sequence).

As regards this clone: From the germline J gene comes the end of the CDR3, since the read stops 3 residues before it. This chain links TRBV2 with TRBJ1-6; D might be TRBD1 (5 bases). The V gene's germline CDR1 is SNHLY and CDR2 FYNNEI. V was clipped by 6 bases and J by 7 bases, with 10 bases between them. The CDR3 sequence is 13 residues long. Incomplete CDR3 DNA: TGTGCCAGCAGACAGGATCGGAATTCACCC. It translates to CASRQDRNSP. The CDR3 as a whole reads CASRQDRNSPLHF.

This clone is deemed medium-sized by its frequency. Sequencing ends 3 residues short of the CDR3 end; the germline J gene provides the rest. The chain combines TRBV2 with TRBJ1-1; 8 nucleotides line up with TRBD1. V was pared by 5 bases and J by 1 base, with 9 bases of the junction left unmatched. This CDR3 has 16 amino acids. Germline loops: CDR1 SNHLY, CDR2 FYNNEI. CDR3 bases read: TGTGCCAGCAGTCCCCAGGGGGCTAGATCGAACACTGAA. It yields the protein CASSPQGARSNTE. The full CDR3 protein reads CASSPQGARSNTEAFF.

CDR3 in amino acids: CASSLGQGLIEQYF. The sequenced CDR3 bases are TGTGCCAGCAGTCTCGGACAGGGTTTAATCGAG. The chain combines TRBV6-2 or TRBV6-3 with TRBJ2-7; 8 bases agree with TRBD1. The CDR3 end is not reached by the read, which stops 3 residues before it; the germline J gene fills it in. The CDR3 runs 14 residues. Unmatched junction bases numbered 9, after V lost 5 bases and J lost 6 bases. CDR1 and CDR2 from the germline V gene are MNHEY and SVGEGT.

With regard to this clone: The CDR3 end lies 3 residues beyond the end of the read and is filled in from the germline J gene. The chain has TRBV6-1 and TRBJ2-2, with D possibly matching TRBD1 (7 bases). The CDR3 contains 16 residues. The germline gives CDR1 MNHNS, CDR2 SASEGT. V lost 2 bases, J lost 4 bases, and 14 bases lay in between. CDR3 bases read: TGTGCCAGCAGTGAAAGGGCAGGGGGGATCACCGGGGAG. Translation: CASSERAGGITGE. The CDR3 reads in full as CASSERAGGITGELFF.